This entry lists 32 T cell receptor beta chains sequenced from one sample in a study of blood T cells in healthy people across ages. Sample-barcoded 5' priming and a J-beta primer mix drove a second PCR of roughly 6 to 12 cycles. MiXCR was run by TCRdb on the 5' RACE reads, yielding one entry per CDR3 protein. The data show some 1,500,000 distinct CDR3 sequences, 35% to 45% seen once. Input material: blood. Receptors originate from a woman aged 18-29 years in good health.

The gene calls are TRBV29-1 and TRBJ2-1; 7 bases fit TRBD1. With 6 bases clipped from V and 4 bases from J, the junction kept 9 bases outside the gene matches. The CDR3 loop spans 14 amino acids. The germline V gene has CDR1 SQVTM and CDR2 ANQGSEA. This CDR3 reads CSVRGQVRYNEQFF. The CDR3 nucleotides read TGCAGCGTCCGCGGACAGGTTCGGTACAATGAGCAGTTCTTC.

The chain employs TRBV7-2 and TRBJ1-2; TRBD1 matches 7 bases. The CDR3 is 16 residues long. The ends lost 5 bases at V and 0 bases at J; junction bases unmatched: 9. In germline, CDR1 is SGHTA, CDR2 FQGNSA. This chain's CDR3 is CASSRHEDRANYGYTF. The CDR3 DNA reads TGTGCCAGCAGCAGACATGAAGACAGGGCTAACTATGGCTACACCTTC.

This clonotype was found a few times. CDR3 nucleotides: TGCAGTGCTAGGAGGGGCAGGGGACTAGCCAAAAACATTCAGTACTTC. Its protein is CSARRGRGLAKNIQYF. V and J are TRBV20-1 and TRBJ2-4; either TRBD1 or TRBD2 may supply D (6 bases each). V was trimmed by 3 bases and J by 0 bases, leaving 15 bases between them. From germline, CDR1 is DFQATT and CDR2 SNEGSKA (reference sequence). The CDR3 sequence is 16 residues long.

This clonotype occurred many times. The J gene is TRBJ1-6, the V gene TRBV7-2; TRBD1 matches 8 bases. The CDR3 consists of 16 residues. The V gene's germline CDR1 is SGHTA and CDR2 FQGNSA. With V trimmed by 2 bases and J by 10 bases, 10 bases remained unmatched. DNA for the CDR3: TGTGCCAGCAGCTTAACAAGGACAGGGACGGGGTCACCCCTCCACTTT. Its protein is CASSLTRTGTGSPLHF. The full variable domain, its missing parts supplied by reference TRBV7-2 and TRBJ1-6, is GAGVSQSPSNKVTEKGKDVELRCDPISGHTALYWYRQSLGQGLEFLIYFQGNSAPDKSGLPSDRFSAERTGGSVSTLTIQRTQQEDSAVYLCASSLTRTGTGSPLHFGNGTRLTVT.

V is TRBV10-3 and J is TRBJ2-1; TRBD1 matches 7 bases. This CDR3 has 15 amino acids. V dropped 0 bases and J dropped 3; count of bases not matched to a gene: 2. Germline lookup yields CDR1 ENHRY and CDR2 SYGVKD. The CDR3 sequence is CAISESRQGYNEQFF. CDR3 nucleotides: TGTGCCATCAGTGAGTCGCGACAGGGCTACAATGAGCAGTTCTTC.

The chain employs TRBV5-6 and TRBJ2-1; D perhaps matches TRBD2 (5 bases). The V end was cut by 5 bases, the J end by 0 bases, with 12 bases between. The CDR3 extends over 15 amino acids. CDR1 and CDR2 (germline): SGHDT, YYEEEE. This CDR3 is CASRIALSSYNEQFF. Written as DNA, the CDR3 is TGTGCCAGCAGAATAGCGTTGAGCTCCTACAATGAGCAGTTCTTC.

This sequence joins TRBV6-2 or TRBV6-3 and TRBJ2-3; D call uncertain. Trimming stripped 5 bases from V and 3 bases from J, with 9 bases between. The length of the CDR3 is 13 residues. Germline CDR1 is MNHEY and CDR2 is SVGEGT. The CDR3 DNA follows: TGTGCCAGCAGTACCACCAGGACAGATACGCAGTATTTT. It encodes CASSTTRTDTQYF.

A remark on this clonotype: This likely traces to a read error, being one base from a far larger clone. J is TRBJ1-1 and V is TRBV6-6; possibly TRBD1 for D (5 bases). Germline assignment: CDR1 MNHNY and CDR2 SVGAGI (reference sequence). This CDR3 has 13 amino acids. CDR3 coding DNA: TGTGCCGGCAGCCCCCAGGGGAACACTGAAGCTTTCTTT. It translates to CAGSPQGNTEAFF.

The chain uses TRBV27 and TRBJ2-3, with D perhaps matching TRBD1 or TRBD2 (5 bases each). V was cut by 0 bases and J by 7 bases, with 23 bases left in between. Germline assignment: CDR1 MNHEY and CDR2 SMNVEV (reference sequence). The CDR3 covers 18 residues. CDR3 in DNA: TGTGCCAGCAGTTTATCCCGACCGGGACCAAGAGGCGTTAATACGCAGTATTTT. The encoded protein is CASSLSRPGPRGVNTQYF.

The chain couples TRBV28 to TRBJ1-2; 8 bases agree with TRBD1. Germline loops: CDR1 MDHEN, CDR2 SYDVKM. This CDR3 comprises 15 residues. V lost 5 bases, J lost 4 bases, and 9 bases stayed unmatched. This CDR3 is CASSQTLGQAYGYTF. The CDR3 bases are TGTGCCAGCAGTCAAACGCTGGGACAGGCCTATGGCTACACCTTC.

This clonotype was seen a few times. One base away lies a much larger clone, so this may be a sequencing read error. This rearrangement joins TRBV2 to TRBJ2-7; D tentatively fits TRBD1 or TRBD2 (5 bases each). Germline V gene lookup returns CDR1 SNHLY and CDR2 FYNNEI. V was clipped by 6 bases and J by 5 bases, with 17 bases between them. The CDR3 totals 14 residues. DNA for the CDR3: TGTGCCAGCAGCGAAAGGGGACGAATCGACGAGCAGTACTTC. Its translation: CASSERGRIDEQYF.

The CDR3 spells CASSSLWQGTEAFF. The CDR3 region has the DNA TGTGCCAGCAGTTCCCTTTGGCAGGGCACTGAAGCTTTCTTT. The V call is TRBV6-6, the J call TRBJ1-1, with D possibly TRBD1 on 5 matching bases. The CDR3 contains 14 residues. Trimming removed 4 bases at V and 4 bases at J, with 13 bases between. Germline V gene sequence: CDR1 MNHNY, CDR2 SVGAGI (reference sequence).

The chain combines TRBV4-3 with TRBJ1-2; a weak D match, TRBD1 (5 bases). The CDR3 has 15 residues. Per the germline V gene, CDR1 is LGHNA and CDR2 is YSLEER. Trimming shortened V by 0 bases and J by 4 bases, and 12 bases separated the two germline ends. As DNA, the CDR3 is TGCGCCAGCAGCCAAGAAGGGGAAGCGACCTATGGCTACACCTTC. It translates to CASSQEGEATYGYTF.

The chain employs TRBV7-2 and TRBJ2-4; D unresolved. Per germline, CDR1 SGHTA and CDR2 FQGNSA. The CDR3 totals 15 residues. V lost 7 bases to trimming and J lost 1 base, with 14 bases between them. The CDR3 DNA is TGTGCCAGCACCCCCGCCTACCGGGCCAAAAACATTCAGTACTTC. This translates into CASTPAYRAKNIQYF. Using reference TRBV7-2 and TRBJ2-4 for the parts outside the CDR3, the full variable domain is GAGVSQSPSNKVTEKGKDVELRCDPISGHTALYWYRQSLGQGLEFLIYFQGNSAPDKSGLPSDRFSAERTGGSVSTLTIQRTQQEDSAVYLCASTPAYRAKNIQYFGAGTRLSVL.

This clonotype was observed a few times. This chain uses TRBV28 with TRBJ2-1, with 10 bases aligning to TRBD1. The V gene's germline CDR1 is MDHEN and CDR2 SYDVKM. This CDR3 spans 16 amino acids. The J segment lost 2 bases and the V segment lost 3 bases, leaving 4 bases of the junction unmatched. CDR3 sequence (DNA): TGTGCCAGCAGTTTTCGGGGGACAGGGGCCTACAATGAGCAGTTCTTC. It is translated as CASSFRGTGAYNEQFF.

This clonotype was detected a few times. J is TRBJ1-1 and V is TRBV12-3 or TRBV12-4, with 9 positions matching TRBD1. The V and J ends lost 6 bases and 10 bases, in that order; junction bases with no gene match: 9. CDR3 length: 13 amino acids. Here the CDR3 reads CASSWDRALTAFF. The DNA of the CDR3 is TGTGCCAGCAGCTGGGACAGGGCGCTGACAGCTTTCTTT.

This clonotype was detected a few times. This rearrangement joins TRBV11-2 to TRBJ1-1; D may be TRBD1 (6 bases). The length of the CDR3 is 17 residues. The V end was cut by 0 bases, the J end by 2 bases, with 16 bases between. The germline V gene has CDR1 SGHAT and CDR2 FQNNGV. As DNA, the CDR3 is TGTGCCAGCAGCTTAGATCCCGGGGACATACGAAACACTGAAGCTTTCTTT. Translation gives CASSLDPGDIRNTEAFF.

In this sample, this clonotype turned up many times. V usage is TRBV5-6 and J usage is TRBJ2-7; D is unresolved. The germline V and J ends were trimmed by 3 bases and 5 bases, with 9 bases remaining between them. This CDR3 has 12 residues. CDR1 and CDR2 from the germline V gene are SGHDT and YYEEEE. As DNA, the CDR3 is TGTGCCAGCAGCTATGGACGGCACGAGCAGTACTTC. Its translation: CASSYGRHEQYF.

Notes on this clonotype: Being one base from a much bigger clone, this may be a read error. The chain uses TRBV7-2 and TRBJ2-1, with a possible D match to TRBD2 (5 bases). The CDR3 length is 15 residues. Between the trimmed V and J ends, which lost 4 bases and 2 bases, there was a span of 12 bases. The germline V gene encodes CDR1 SGHTA and CDR2 FQGNSA. The CDR3 is CASSSRLTAYNEQFF. Written as DNA, the CDR3 is TGTGCCAGCAGCTCTCGACTAACAGCCTACAATGAGCAGTTCTTC.

This clonotype was counted between two and nine times. The rearrangement links TRBV27 to TRBJ2-3; 13 bases are a match to TRBD2. Germline CDR1 is MNHEY and CDR2 is SMNVEV (reference sequence). Trimming cost V 4 bases and J 10 bases; bases outside gene matches: 11. The length of the CDR3 is 16 residues. CDR3 sequence (DNA): TGTGCCAGCAGTTCACGACTAGCGGGAGGAGCGGTACCGCAGTATTTT. Translating gives CASSSRLAGGAVPQYF.

This sequence joins TRBV4-2 and TRBJ2-2; TRBD1 matches 8 bases. The germline gives CDR1 LGHNA, CDR2 YNFKEQ. CDR3 length equals 17 residues. Trimming took 0 bases from V and 4 from J; bases not matched to a gene: 7. The CDR3 region is CASSQDGQGAPTGELFF. As DNA, the CDR3 is TGTGCCAGCAGCCAAGATGGGCAGGGGGCGCCCACCGGGGAGCTGTTTTTT.

This clonotype came up once. The chain recombines TRBV7-8 with TRBJ2-5; D unresolved. Trimming removed 1 base from V and 11 bases from J, with 17 bases in between. CDR1 is SGHVS and CDR2 is FQNEAQ in the germline V gene. The CDR3 runs to 14 residues. CDR3 residues: CASSLEVGSDEQYF. The CDR3 DNA sequence: TGTGCCAGCAGCTTAGAGGTGGGGTCCGATGAGCAGTACTTC.

The chain has TRBV20-1 and TRBJ2-1, with TRBD2 matching over 10 bases. The CDR3 is 14 residues long. The germline V gene encodes CDR1 DFQATT and CDR2 SNEGSKA (reference sequence). V lost 6 bases, J lost 2 bases, and 4 bases stayed unmatched. The CDR3 coding sequence is TGCAGTGCCCCGCTAGCGGGGGCCTACAATGAGCAGTTCTTC. Translated, it gives CSAPLAGAYNEQFF.

The genes are TRBV29-1 and TRBJ2-1; 7 bases are a match to TRBD2. The CDR3 covers 16 residues. CDR1 is SQVTM and CDR2 is ANQGSEA in the germline V gene. J lost 7 bases, V lost 6 bases, and 18 bases had no gene match. In DNA form, the CDR3 reads TGCAGCGTGGGAGGGGAGGGCCGGAGGGTCAGGAATGAGCAGTTCTTC. Amino acid sequence: CSVGGEGRRVRNEQFF.

The rearrangement uses TRBV28 and TRBJ2-7; D is undetermined. V gave up 4 bases and J gave up 2 bases, with 12 bases separating them. CDR3 length equals 14 residues. Germline values: CDR1 MDHEN, CDR2 SYDVKM. CDR3 residues: CASSSALLTYEQYF. The CDR3, as DNA: TGTGCCAGCAGTTCCGCCCTTTTAACCTACGAGCAGTACTTC.

The CDR3 protein is CASSGGTTGTEAFF. The CDR3 coding sequence is TGTGCCAGCAGCGGGGGGACAACGGGGACTGAAGCTTTCTTT. This rearrangement joins TRBV9 to TRBJ1-1, with D maybe TRBD1 (6 bases). The CDR3 loop spans 14 amino acids. Deletions cut 3 bases from V and 5 bases from J, with 14 bases between. CDR1 and CDR2 (germline): SGDLS, YYNGEE.

The table lists this clonotype with a few counts. The chain has TRBV20-1 and TRBJ2-1; 11 nucleotides match TRBD2. With 5 bases clipped from V and 5 bases from J, the junction kept 8 bases outside the gene matches. This CDR3 spans 15 amino acids. Germline loops: CDR1 DFQATT, CDR2 SNEGSKA (reference sequence). The CDR3 is CSAASSGGRDNEQFF. In nucleotides, the CDR3 is TGCAGTGCTGCCTCTAGCGGGGGGCGGGACAATGAGCAGTTCTTC.

The chain combines TRBV27 with TRBJ1-1; a weak D match, TRBD1 (5 bases). Deletions cut 5 bases from V and 1 base from J, with 11 bases between. The CDR3 loop spans 14 amino acids. Germline V gene lookup returns CDR1 MNHEY and CDR2 SMNVEV (reference sequence). CDR3: CASSPAGQNTEAFF. The CDR3 DNA follows: TGTGCCAGCAGTCCCGCCGGACAGAACACTGAAGCTTTCTTT.

The chain has TRBV27 and TRBJ1-2; no firm D call. This CDR3 comprises 15 residues. V was cut by 7 bases and J by 2 bases, with 17 bases left in between. The germline CDR1 and CDR2 sequences are MNHEY and SMNVEV (reference sequence). The CDR3 loop reads CASTPSRRINYGYTF. The DNA of the CDR3 is TGTGCCAGCACCCCATCCCGACGGATAAACTATGGCTACACCTTC.

This rearrangement joins TRBV4-1 to TRBJ2-3; D might be TRBD2 (6 bases). The CDR3 totals 14 residues. Per the germline V gene, CDR1 is MGHRA and CDR2 is YSYEKL. V lost 6 bases and J lost 4, with 14 bases in between. The CDR3 loop is CASRNLGGADTQYF. CDR3 DNA sequence: TGCGCCAGCAGGAACCTAGGAGGGGCAGATACGCAGTATTTT.

The count of this clonotype is one. The V and J genes are TRBV7-9 and TRBJ2-3, with 8 bases identical to TRBD2. The CDR3 runs to 16 residues. Germline loops: CDR1 SEHNR, CDR2 FQNEAQ (reference sequence). Trimming took 5 bases from V and 2 from J; bases not matched to a gene: 9. The chain's CDR3 is CASSPVLAVYTDTQYF. The CDR3 DNA reads TGTGCCAGCAGCCCTGTACTAGCGGTCTACACAGATACGCAGTATTTT.

The rearrangement links TRBV29-1 to TRBJ1-4, with D possibly TRBD1 on 5 matching bases. CDR3 length: 14 residues. Trimming took 6 bases from V and 3 from J, leaving 14 bases between them. CDR1 is SQVTM and CDR2 is ANQGSEA in the germline V gene. CDR3 sequence (DNA): TGCAGCGTAGCTACCGGGACCCCTAATGAAAAACTGTTTTTT. It is translated as CSVATGTPNEKLFF. Drawing the rest from reference TRBV29-1 and TRBJ1-4, the complete variable domain is SAVISQKPSRDICQRGTSLTIQCQVDSQVTMMFWYRQQPGQSLTLIATANQGSEATYESGFVIDKFPISRPNLTFSTLTVSNMSPEDSSIYLCSVATGTPNEKLFFGSGTQLSVL.